This passage covers 25 T cell receptor beta chains from one sample sequenced in a study of shared clonotypes between healthy human individuals. Generated by immunoSEQ multiplex PCR, the TCRdb table keeps only in-frame clones and is missing some. The table lists about 2,200,000 clones, under 95% of them singletons, with under 2% in the top ten. Terminally differentiated effector memory CD45RA+ cells were excluded from the naive CD8 cells, which were CD45RO-negative and positively selected for CCR7. Sequenced material: naive CD8+ T cells from PBMCs. The source is a man younger than 30 in good health. Some clones in this sample may be carry-over from other donors' samples.

The chain couples TRBV19 to TRBJ2-7, with TRBD1 matching over 9 bases. The CDR3 loop spans 15 amino acids. Germline V gives CDR1 LNHDA, CDR2 SQIVND (reference sequence). V lost 5 bases, J lost 5 bases, and 10 bases stayed unmatched. The CDR3 bases are TGTGCCAGTAGTCTCGCCCGAGGGACAGGGAACGAGCAGTACTTC. It yields the protein CASSLARGTGNEQYF.

This chain connects TRBV7-6 to TRBJ1-5, with 7 bases fitting TRBD1. CDR3 size: 13 residues. The V and J ends lost 5 bases and 6 bases, in that order; junction bases with no gene match: 4. The germline CDR1 and CDR2 sequences are SGHVS and FNYEAQ. The CDR3 region has the DNA TGTGCCAGCAGCCCGACAGGGACTCAGCCCCAGCATTTT. Translating gives CASSPTGTQPQHF.

This chain uses TRBV19 with TRBJ2-1; weak D call: TRBD2 (6 bases). CDR3 size: 16 residues. Germline values: CDR1 LNHDA, CDR2 SQIVND (reference sequence). Between the trimmed V and J ends, which lost 4 bases and 0 bases, there was a span of 13 bases. The CDR3: CASSTAGRGSYNEQFF. CDR3 DNA: TGTGCCAGTAGTACCGCTGGGCGGGGCTCCTACAATGAGCAGTTCTTC.

J is TRBJ2-1 and V is TRBV27, with a possible D match to TRBD1 (5 bases). The CDR3 is 17 amino acids. V gave up 5 bases and J gave up 2 bases, with 19 bases separating them. Germline CDR1 MNHEY, CDR2 SMNVEV (reference sequence). This CDR3 reads CASSPQGNRRAYNEQFF. CDR3 bases: TGTGCCAGCAGTCCTCAGGGTAATAGAAGGGCCTACAATGAGCAGTTCTTC.

CDR3 sequence: CASSSTGGGYTF. The DNA for the CDR3 is TGTGCCAGCAGCTCCACAGGGGGTGGCTACACCTTC. This chain joins TRBV5-6 and TRBJ1-2; TRBD1 matches at 8 bases. The CDR3 has 12 residues. Per germline, CDR1 SGHDT and CDR2 YYEEEE. With V trimmed by 3 bases and J by 7 bases, 2 bases remained unmatched. Drawing the rest from reference TRBV5-6 and TRBJ1-2, the complete variable domain is DAGVTQSPTHLIKTRGQQVTLRCSPKSGHDTVSWYQQALGQGPQFIFQYYEEEERQRGNFPDRFSGHQFPNYSSELNVNALLLGDSALYLCASSSTGGGYTFGSGTRLTVV.

This rearrangement joins TRBV4-3 to TRBJ1-1, with a tentative D call TRBD1 (5 bases). The CDR3 spans 13 residues. V lost 0 bases and J lost 9, with 11 bases in between. CDR1 and CDR2 (germline): LGHNA, YSLEER. The CDR3 spells CASSQDWSGQAFF. CDR3 in DNA: TGCGCCAGCAGCCAAGATTGGTCAGGGCAAGCTTTCTTT.

As concerns this clone: Other DNA variants within this sample encode the same CDR3. The chain is built from TRBV27 and TRBJ2-1; 7 bases line up with TRBD2. Per germline, CDR1 MNHEY and CDR2 SMNVEV (reference sequence). Trimming removed 0 bases from V and 7 bases from J; junction bases left unmatched: 3. The CDR3 totals 14 residues. The CDR3, as DNA: TGTGCCAGCAGTTTATCTAGGGGAGGGAATGAGCAGTTCTTC. Translating gives CASSLSRGGNEQFF.

This CDR3 is CASSDRGGSNQPQHF. The CDR3 DNA reads TGTGCCAGTAGTGACAGGGGAGGAAGCAATCAGCCCCAGCATTTT. This chain joins TRBV19 and TRBJ1-5; TRBD1 matches at 8 bases. CDR1 LNHDA and CDR2 SQIVND come from the germline V gene (reference sequence). The length of the CDR3 is 15 residues. J lost 1 base, V lost 5 bases, and 4 bases had no gene match.

The rearrangement links TRBV9 to TRBJ2-1, with 10 bases fitting TRBD2. This CDR3 has 18 residues. CDR1 and CDR2 (germline): SGDLS, YYNGEE. Germline trimming cut 4 bases from V and 1 base from J; bases unmatched to any gene: 11. The CDR3 protein is CASSPRPLAGVSYNEQFF. CDR3 nucleotides: TGTGCCAGCAGCCCCCGTCCCCTAGCGGGAGTTTCCTACAATGAGCAGTTCTTC. Filled out from reference TRBV9 and TRBJ2-1, the complete variable domain reads DSGVTQTPKHLITATGQRVTLRCSPRSGDLSVYWYQQSLDQGLQFLIQYYNGEERAKGNILERFSAQQFPDLHSELNLSSLELGDSALYFCASSPRPLAGVSYNEQFFGPGTRLTVL.

The chain combines TRBV27 with TRBJ2-7; 9 bases fit TRBD1. This CDR3 is 14 amino acids long. Trimming cost V 6 bases and J 5 bases; bases outside gene matches: 8. The V gene's germline CDR1 is MNHEY and CDR2 SMNVEV (reference sequence). The chain's CDR3 is CASRSTGGSDEQYF. As DNA, the CDR3 is TGTGCCAGCAGATCCACAGGGGGCTCGGACGAGCAGTACTTC.

The chain joins TRBV6-6 to TRBJ2-7; D not resolved. V was trimmed by 0 bases and J by 0 bases, leaving 9 bases between them. The germline V gene has CDR1 MNHNY and CDR2 SVGAGI (reference sequence). The CDR3 consists of 15 residues. The chain's CDR3 is CASSYSDPSSYEQYF. The CDR3 DNA sequence: TGTGCCAGCAGTTACTCGGACCCGAGCTCCTACGAGCAGTACTTC.

For the CDR3, the DNA is TGTGCCAGTAGCCTAGACTGGTCTCCCGCCTATGGCTACACCTTC. Translating gives CASSLDWSPAYGYTF. The genes are TRBV19 and TRBJ1-2, with D unclear. The CDR3 runs 15 residues. The V gene's germline CDR1 is LNHDA and CDR2 SQIVND (reference sequence). V dropped 6 bases and J dropped 4 bases, with 18 bases sitting between them.

Comments on this clone: The same CDR3 also results from other DNA sequences found in this sample. The chain has TRBV9 and TRBJ2-7; 8 nucleotides agree with TRBD2. The CDR3 totals 15 residues. J lost 4 bases, V lost 0 bases, and 6 bases had no gene match. The V gene's germline CDR1 is SGDLS and CDR2 YYNGEE. The chain's CDR3 is CASSVASGRVYEQYF. In DNA form, the CDR3 reads TGTGCCAGCAGCGTAGCAAGCGGGAGAGTTTACGAGCAGTACTTC.

With regard to this clone: At the DNA level, this CDR3 is encoded by other sequences in the same sample as well. The chain employs TRBV27 and TRBJ2-7; TRBD1 might be the D (5 bases). Trimming cost V 2 bases and J 2 bases, with 7 bases left between them. CDR1 is MNHEY and CDR2 is SMNVEV in the germline V gene (reference sequence). The length of the CDR3 is 13 residues. Written as DNA, the CDR3 is TGTGCCAGCAGTTTAACCAGGGCCTACGAGCAGTACTTC. It specifies CASSLTRAYEQYF.

DNA for the CDR3: TGTGCCAGCAGACAACTTCCCCACCCGGGACAGGGCTACAATGAGCAGTTCTTC. This gives the protein CASRQLPHPGQGYNEQFF. The J gene is TRBJ2-1, the V gene TRBV11-2; 9 positions match TRBD1. Trimming cost V 6 bases and J 3 bases; bases outside gene matches: 15. Per germline, CDR1 SGHAT and CDR2 FQNNGV. The length of the CDR3 is 18 residues.

The rearrangement links TRBV10-3 to TRBJ2-1; D may be TRBD2 (5 bases). CDR3 size: 13 residues. CDR1 is ENHRY and CDR2 is SYGVKD in the germline V gene. Trimming took 10 bases from V and 5 from J, leaving 15 bases between them. The CDR3 here is CATRPRGDNEQFF. The CDR3 DNA sequence: TGTGCCACCCGCCCACGGGGAGACAATGAGCAGTTCTTC.

V gene TRBV28 combines with J gene TRBJ1-1, with 9 bases aligning to TRBD1. Germline values: CDR1 MDHEN, CDR2 SYDVKM. This CDR3 comprises 16 residues. V shed 3 bases, J shed 3 bases, and the junction held 8 bases outside the gene matches. This CDR3 reads CASSFPPRTGDTEAFF. CDR3 in DNA: TGTGCCAGCAGTTTCCCCCCGAGGACAGGGGACACTGAAGCTTTCTTT.

The rearrangement joins TRBV28 to TRBJ1-2, with 8 bases lining up with TRBD1. The CDR3 consists of 17 residues. CDR1 is MDHEN and CDR2 is SYDVKM in the germline V gene. J lost 2 bases, V lost 2 bases, and 10 bases had no gene match. The CDR3 protein is CASSLGPGQGLNYGYTF. The CDR3 DNA reads as TGTGCCAGCAGTTTAGGTCCAGGACAGGGCCTAAACTATGGCTACACCTTC.

This clone was counted only a few times. The CDR3 DNA sequence: TGTGCCAGAAGCTTGGGAAGTGAGCAGTTCTTC. It specifies CARSLGSEQFF. The rearrangement joins TRBV5-3 to TRBJ2-1; D remains unclear. TRBV5-3 is labeled an ORF, and its function is uncertain. CDR3 length equals 11 residues. Between the trimmed V and J ends, which lost 0 bases and 9 bases, there was a span of 4 bases.

This sequence joins TRBV10-3 and TRBJ1-5, with 9 bases matching TRBD1. The CDR3 loop spans 14 amino acids. The V gene's germline CDR1 is ENHRY and CDR2 SYGVKD. V gave up 10 bases and J gave up 3 bases; unmatched junction bases: 7. The CDR3: CATGTGGVNQPQHF. As DNA, the CDR3 is TGTGCCACAGGAACAGGGGGCGTCAATCAGCCCCAGCATTTT.

The count of this clone is one. Distinct nucleotide sequences in the sample also encode this CDR3. V gene TRBV7-3 combines with J gene TRBJ2-1, with D possibly being TRBD2 (6 bases). CDR1 is SGHTA and CDR2 is FQGTGA in the germline V gene. V was trimmed by 3 bases and J by 0 bases, leaving 9 bases between them. This CDR3 has 15 residues. DNA of the CDR3: TGTGCCAGCAGCTTGATCGGGAGCTCCTACAATGAGCAGTTCTTC. The encoded protein is CASSLIGSSYNEQFF.

The gene calls are TRBV9 and TRBJ2-7, with D tentatively TRBD1 or TRBD2 (5 bases each). Deletions cut 0 bases from V and 0 bases from J, with 13 bases between. Germline V gene lookup returns CDR1 SGDLS and CDR2 YYNGEE. The CDR3 totals 16 residues. The CDR3 loop reads CASSVARTGASYEQYF. The CDR3 region has the DNA TGTGCCAGCAGCGTAGCCCGAACCGGGGCCTCCTACGAGCAGTACTTC.

V usage is TRBV7-2 and J usage is TRBJ1-3; D gene ambiguous. V was cut by 2 bases and J by 4 bases, with 9 bases left in between. Germline V gene sequence: CDR1 SGHTA, CDR2 FQGNSA. This CDR3 has 14 residues. CDR3 bases: TGTGCCAGCAGCTTATCGGCCGTCGGAAACACCATATATTTT. Translating it yields CASSLSAVGNTIYF. Full variable domain (remainder filled in from reference TRBV7-2 and TRBJ1-3): GAGVSQSPSNKVTEKGKDVELRCDPISGHTALYWYRQSLGQGLEFLIYFQGNSAPDKSGLPSDRFSAERTGGSVSTLTIQRTQQEDSAVYLCASSLSAVGNTIYFGEGSWLTVV.

The chain's CDR3 is CASSPGLSGGSTQYF. CDR3 bases: TGTGCCAGCAGCCCCGGTCTGTCGGGCGGATCCACGCAGTATTTT. The rearrangement joins TRBV11-2 to TRBJ2-3; D gene ambiguous. V was cut by 5 bases and J by 9 bases, with 21 bases left in between. CDR1 is SGHAT and CDR2 is FQNNGV in the germline V gene. The CDR3 loop spans 15 amino acids.

The chain employs TRBV4-1 and TRBJ1-2, with TRBD1 as a possible D gene (5 bases). Germline V gene data show CDR1 as MGHRA and CDR2 as YSYEKL. The CDR3 is 17 residues long. Trimming removed 1 base at V and 1 base at J, with 16 bases between. CDR3 DNA: TGCGCCAGCAGCCAAGCGCCAGGGACGGAGGTTAACTATGGCTACACCTTC. It codes for CASSQAPGTEVNYGYTF.